This TCR beta chain comes out of a study of cytomegalovirus exposure and HLA in healthy donors. This clone was detected only once. This table comes from immunoSEQ multiplex PCR, and its TCRdb copy is limited to in-frame clones, with some not included. The repertoire holds roughly 71,000 clones, with around 95% as singletons. The CDR3 runs 15 residues. The V gene's germline CDR1 is MNHNS and CDR2 SASEGT. V lost 7 bases, J lost 2 bases, and 8 bases stayed unmatched. The V gene is TRBV6-1, the J gene TRBJ2-3; 8 bases are shared with TRBD2. Sequencing input: PBMCs. This TCR was sampled from a woman aged 18-35 years in good health and CMV-seronegative. Here the CDR3 DNA reads TGTGCCAGCAACCGAGCGGGGGAGTTCACAGATACGCAGTATTTT. Protein product: CASNRAGEFTDTQYF.